Sequencing of this T cell receptor (beta chain) was carried out in a study of control samples from healthy donors and cancer patients. Germline V gives CDR1 KGHDR, CDR2 SFDVKD. The length of the CDR3 is 16 residues. V was clipped by 3 bases and J by 3 bases; unmatched bases: 4. This clone was seen more than once but under ten times. The method was immunoSEQ multiplex PCR; TCRdb's version includes in-frame clones alone and lacks a portion of them. The table shows around 68,000 clones, with over 65% occurring only once. The chain uses TRBV24-1 and TRBJ2-2, with TRBD1 matching over 9 bases. The TCR comes from a woman aged 50 to 65 with lung cancer. Sequenced material: PBMCs. CDR3 protein: CATSDPRQGDTGELFF. As DNA, the CDR3 is TGTGCCACCAGTGATCCTAGACAGGGGGACACCGGGGAGCTGTTTTTT.